The source of this T cell receptor beta chain is a study of human T cells and chemical hapten exposure. The wider study: An approximately 2 cm by approximately 2 cm inner upper arm patch received 2% DPC for sensitization.

This CDR3 comprises 15 residues. V lost 1 base and J lost 5, with 11 bases in between. Germline loops: CDR1 SEHNR, CDR2 FQNEAQ (reference sequence). TCRdb analysed the RACE reads with MiXCR anew, one entry per CDR3 protein. Among over 70,000 distinct CDR3 sequences listed, roughly a tenth were seen once. Documented time point: patch test 3, about 24 weeks after DPC sensitization. Specified treatment: therapeutic diphenylcyclopropenone sensitization with weekly scalp DPC. The sequenced sample was whole blood, obtained in connection with sensitization to the hapten diphenylcyclopropenone (DPC). The chain has TRBV7-9 and TRBJ1-4, with a possible D match to TRBD1 (6 bases). The TCR was taken from a woman younger than 45 with alopecia areata. Some clones in this sample may be carry-over from other donors' samples. Here the CDR3 DNA reads TGTGCCAGCAGCTTAGTTGAGGGGGGAAATGAAAAACTGTTTTTT. Protein: CASSLVEGGNEKLFF.